Following are 5 T cell receptor beta chains from one sample sequenced in a study of long-term antiretroviral therapy in people with HIV (dated by TCRdb to 2021 to 2024). The immunoSEQ hsTCRB v3.0 assay was used at survey level resolution for TRB variable region sequencing. What TCRdb holds here is the immuneACCESS table cut down to in-frame rearrangements. Part of the clones is not present; checked against another copy, under half of the missing clones reflect an unresolved V gene, and the others are unexplained. Present in this sample are fewer than 40,000 clones, less than 90% of which were seen just once. The ten largest account for under 5% of the sample. Source: unsorted PBMCs, taken 1.2 years after starting antiretroviral therapy. The source of these receptors is a woman aged 45-60 years with HIV.

This chain links TRBV6-5 with TRBJ1-3; the match to TRBD1 covers 8 bases. The V segment lost 6 bases and the J segment 0 bases; nucleotides outside the gene matches: 4. The CDR3 is 15 amino acids. Per the germline V gene, CDR1 is MNHEY and CDR2 is SVGAGI. The CDR3 nucleotides are TGTGCCAGCAGGAGGGACAGGAGCTCTGGAAACACCATATATTTT. Its translation is CASRRDRSSGNTIYF.

The chain couples TRBV7-3 to TRBJ2-7; perhaps D is TRBD1 or TRBD2 (6 bases each). Germline assignment: CDR1 SGHTA and CDR2 FQGTGA. This CDR3 has 12 amino acids. Trimming removed 2 bases at V and 6 bases at J, with 8 bases between. The CDR3 reads CASSLGGGEQYF. For the CDR3, the DNA is TGTGCCAGCAGCTTAGGAGGGGGCGAGCAGTACTTC.

The sample holds a few counts of this clone. The rearrangement joins TRBV9 to TRBJ1-6, with a possible D match to TRBD1 (5 bases). The CDR3 extends over 15 amino acids. Germline lookup yields CDR1 SGDLS and CDR2 YYNGEE. Trimming stripped 0 bases from V and 9 bases from J, with 13 bases between. DNA for the CDR3: TGTGCCAGCAGCGTAGGGCAGGGAGGGGTTTCACCCCTCCACTTT. Translated: CASSVGQGGVSPLHF.

This chain joins TRBV4-2 and TRBJ2-7; D not resolved. Trimming shortened V by 1 base and J by 5 bases, and 9 bases separated the two germline ends. The CDR3 is 13 residues long. Germline CDR1 LGHNA, CDR2 YNFKEQ. CDR3 DNA: TGTGCCAGCAGCCAAGTAGGTGGGGACGAGCAGTACTTC. Translation: CASSQVGGDEQYF.

The CDR3 here is CASSLDSAYNEQFF. CDR3 bases: TGTGCCAGCAGTTTAGACAGCGCTTACAATGAGCAGTTCTTC. The chain couples TRBV28 to TRBJ2-1; D perhaps matches TRBD1 (5 bases). This CDR3 contains 14 residues. The germline V and J ends were trimmed by 2 bases and 4 bases, with 9 bases remaining between them. Per germline, CDR1 MDHEN and CDR2 SYDVKM.